A selection of T cell receptor beta chains follows, all from one sample in a study of blood T cell repertoires in COVID-19. Profiled with immunoSEQ multiplex PCR; TCRdb holds only in-frame clones, not every one. The profile shows 170,000 or so clones, around 86% of them singletons. The sequenced sample was peripheral blood. These receptors all come from a man in his forties or fifties with active or convalescent COVID-19. CDR3s include the opening cysteine and the closing phenylalanine or tryptophan. The D gene is left open where the match is weak. Some rows mark clone size as missing; the rest say once, few, many or name a class of expanded clone.

abundance	j_gene	v_gene	d_gene	CDR3aa	CDR3nt
.	TRBJ2-1	TRBV19	TRBD1	CASSSDRGPYNEQFF	TGTGCCAGTAGTTCAGACAGGGGTCCCTACAATGAGCAGTTCTTC
.	TRBJ1-5	TRBV15	.	CATSRDLAGYQPQHF	TGTGCCACCAGCAGAGATCTGGCAGGCTATCAGCCCCAGCATTTT
once	TRBJ2-4	TRBV9	.	CASSGGTADKNIQYF	TGTGCCAGCAGCGGCGGGACAGCCGACAAAAACATTCAGTACTTC
.	TRBJ2-3	TRBV5-8	TRBD2	CASSSSGGATDTQYF	TGTGCCAGCAGCTCTAGCGGGGGGGCCACAGATACGCAGTATTTT
.	TRBJ1-2	TRBV5-1	.	CASSPDLSGFDTF	TGCGCCAGCAGCCCGGATCTCTCGGGTTTTGACACCTTC
.	TRBJ1-6	TRBV28	.	CASRSAGGTNSPLHF	TGTGCCAGCAGGTCCGCGGGGGGTACTAATTCACCCCTCCACTTT
.	TRBJ2-7	TRBV9	TRBD1	CASSVGQGKYEQYF	TGTGCCAGCAGCGTAGGACAGGGAAAATACGAGCAGTACTTC
.	TRBJ1-5	TRBV7-9	.	CASSPGGRGNQPQHF	TGTGCCAGCAGCCCCGGAGGCAGGGGTAATCAGCCCCAGCATTTT
once	TRBJ2-5	TRBV7-6	TRBD2	CASSSLAGGQETQYF	TGTGCCAGCAGTTCACTAGCGGGGGGACAAGAGACCCAGTACTTC
.	TRBJ1-5	TRBV21-1	.	CASSKVVFARHF	TGTGCCAGCAGCAAAGTAGTCTTCGCTCGGCATTTT
.	TRBJ1-2	TRBV7-9	.	CASSLDTWTDLRGYTF	TGTGCCAGCAGCCTCGACACCTGGACAGACCTGCGGGGCTACACCTTC
.	TRBJ1-1	TRBV12-3/TRBV12-4	.	CASSTSGRTEAFF	TGTGCCAGCAGTACTTCAGGGAGGACTGAAGCTTTCTTT
.	TRBJ1-2	TRBV29-1	.	CSVEESRGNYGYTF	TGCAGCGTTGAAGAATCTCGGGGGAACTATGGCTACACCTTC
.	TRBJ2-5	TRBV27	TRBD2	CASTTSGGQLQETQYF	TGTGCCAGCACCACTAGCGGAGGGCAACTCCAAGAGACCCAGTACTTC
.	TRBJ1-2	TRBV20-1	.	CSARDIYGYTF	TGCAGTGCTAGGGACATCTATGGCTACACCTTC
.	TRBJ1-2	TRBV28	.	CASRGQPNYGYTF	TGTGCCAGCAGAGGACAGCCTAACTATGGCTACACCTTC
.	TRBJ2-4	TRBV27	.	CASSPGGQLKNIQYF	TGTGCCAGCAGTCCCGGGGGACAGCTAAAAAACATTCAGTACTTC
.	TRBJ2-2	TRBV3-1/TRBV3-2	TRBD1	CASSQRQGRDRELFF	TGTGCCAGCAGCCAAAGACAGGGGCGAGATCGGGAGCTGTTTTTT
.	TRBJ2-7	TRBV7-3	.	CASSLTSKEQYF	TGTGCCAGCAGCTTGACTTCGAAAGAGCAGTACTTC
.	TRBJ2-7	TRBV18	TRBD1	CASSPPGQGNYEQYF	TGTGCCAGCTCACCACCGGGACAGGGTAACTACGAGCAGTACTTC
.	TRBJ1-1	TRBV28	.	CASSLGRNTEAFF	TGTGCCAGCAGTTTGGGCAGGAACACTGAAGCTTTCTTT
few	TRBJ2-1	TRBV29-1	.	CSVEVSSGEGEQFF	TGCAGCGTTGAAGTATCTTCAGGGGAGGGTGAGCAGTTCTTC
.	TRBJ1-1	TRBV19	TRBD1	CASRDSKRYTEAFF	TGTGCCTCCCGGGACAGTAAGAGATACACTGAAGCTTTCTTT
few	TRBJ1-2	TRBV19	.	CASIRNYGYTF	TGTGCCAGTATCCGTAACTATGGCTACACCTTC
.	TRBJ1-6	TRBV5-1	TRBD1	CASSLGGQGESPLHF	TGCGCCAGCAGCTTGGGGGGACAGGGAGAGTCACCCCTCCACTTT
.	TRBJ1-1	TRBV5-1	TRBD1	CASSLDRGQSRAFF	TGCGCCAGCAGCTTGGACAGGGGGCAAAGTAGAGCTTTCTTT
.	TRBJ2-2	TRBV7-8	TRBD2	CASSFGTSGELFF	TGTGCCAGCAGCTTCGGGACTAGCGGCGAGCTGTTTTTT
.	TRBJ1-5	TRBV7-8	.	CASSLEGASSNQPQHF	TGTGCCAGCAGCTTAGAAGGGGCCAGTAGCAATCAGCCCCAGCATTTT
.	TRBJ1-1	TRBV18	TRBD1	CASSRQQGGTEAFF	TGTGCCAGCTCGCGACAGCAGGGGGGTACTGAAGCTTTCTTT
.	TRBJ2-1	TRBV5-1	.	CASSSGWESSYNEQFF	TGCGCCAGCAGCTCGGGTTGGGAGTCCTCCTACAATGAGCAGTTCTTC
.	TRBJ1-2	TRBV20-1	.	CSARTSNGYTF	TGCAGTGCCAGGACTTCCAATGGCTACACCTTC
.	TRBJ2-3	TRBV15	.	CATSRDRRTADTQYF	TGTGCCACCAGCAGAGATAGGAGGACTGCCGATACGCAGTATTTT
.	TRBJ1-4	TRBV5-3	.	CARSLPRGRGEKLFF	TGTGCCAGAAGCTTGCCTCGGGGCAGGGGTGAAAAACTGTTTTTT
.	TRBJ2-7	TRBV11-2	.	CASSFGRSGRPSYEQYF	TGTGCCAGCAGCTTTGGACGCAGTGGGAGGCCTTCCTACGAGCAGTACTTC
.	TRBJ2-1	TRBV2	.	CASSERQYYNEQFF	TGTGCCAGCAGTGAGCGGCAGTACTACAATGAGCAGTTCTTC
.	TRBJ2-2	TRBV29-1	.	CSVGLEANTGELFF	TGCAGCGTTGGTCTAGAGGCGAACACCGGGGAGCTGTTTTTT
.	TRBJ1-4	TRBV5-4	.	CASSEDTATNEKLFF	TGTGCCAGCAGCGAGGACACCGCAACTAATGAAAAACTGTTTTTT
.	TRBJ1-5	TRBV19	TRBD1	CASKGQGAQPQHF	TGTGCCAGTAAGGGACAGGGGGCCCAGCCCCAGCATTTT
.	TRBJ1-1	TRBV4-3	TRBD1	CASSQDQTGGEGDTEAFF	TGCGCCAGCAGCCAAGATCAGACAGGGGGCGAGGGTGACACTGAAGCTTTCTTT
.	TRBJ1-1	TRBV10-3	TRBD1	CAARRGQAYTEAFF	TGTGCCGCCCGCCGCGGACAGGCTTACACTGAAGCTTTCTTT
.	TRBJ2-3	TRBV27	.	CASSFYSTNRGDTQYF	TGTGCCAGCAGTTTTTACAGCACAAACCGAGGGGATACGCAGTATTTT
.	TRBJ2-4	TRBV6-2/TRBV6-3	TRBD1	CASSSRDRNIQYF	TGTGCCAGCAGTTCCCGGGACAGAAACATTCAGTACTTC
.	TRBJ2-3	TRBV7-3	TRBD1	CASSFTGEHDTQYF	TGTGCCAGCAGTTTTACAGGGGAACATGATACGCAGTATTTT
.	TRBJ1-5	TRBV19	TRBD1	CASNDRGQQPQHF	TGTGCCAGTAACGACAGGGGGCAGCAGCCCCAGCATTTT
.	TRBJ1-4	TRBV11-2	TRBD1	CASSHRGREKLFF	TGTGCCAGCAGCCACAGGGGAAGGGAAAAACTGTTTTTT
.	TRBJ2-6	TRBV13	.	CASSFLGQPGANVLTF	TGTGCCAGCAGCTTTCTGGGCCAACCTGGGGCCAACGTCCTGACTTTC
.	TRBJ1-1	TRBV7-8	.	CASSTPLGEAFF	TGTGCCAGCAGCACACCCCTCGGGGAAGCTTTCTTT
.	TRBJ2-3	TRBV5-1	.	CASSLGLFRGAGTDTQYF	TGCGCCAGCAGCTTGGGGCTTTTTCGGGGGGCCGGCACAGATACGCAGTATTTT
.	TRBJ1-5	TRBV27	.	CASSLFPSRGNQPQHF	TGTGCCAGCAGTTTATTCCCTTCCAGGGGCAATCAGCCCCAGCATTTT
.	TRBJ1-2	TRBV28	TRBD1	CASSLLQGVDYGYTF	TGTGCCAGCAGTTTATTACAGGGGGTTGACTATGGCTACACCTTC